The sequence of this TCR beta chain was determined in a study of siplizumab effects on memory and regulatory T cells. Whole-study findings and limits: Both greater diversity than memory cells and a major contribution to the alloresponse seemed to characterize naive T cells. Unstimulated subset assignment was obtained for only a minor fraction of alloreactive clones. Reactions containing siplizumab showed mappable alloreactive CD4+ clones averaging approximately 66% Treg-derived, versus around 26% in controls.

Clones were sequenced by immunoSEQ multiplex PCR, and TCRdb holds only the in-frame ones, with some missing. In the table there are about 100,000 clones, about 95% of which are singletons. CDR1 and CDR2 (germline): LNHDA, SQIVND (reference sequence). The CDR3 is made up of 12 amino acids. V lost 7 bases, J lost 4 bases, and 9 bases lay in between. On this clone: Its antigen is as yet unknown.

The clonotype was recovered from a human donor in good health. The chain carries TRBV19 and TRBJ2-3; D unresolved. Source material: non-Treg CD4+ T cells sorted from blood. In nucleotides, the CDR3 is TGTGCCAGTAACGGTCTAGCAGATACGCAGTATTTT. This encodes CASNGLADTQYF.